The clone carrying this TCR beta chain occurred once. What it binds is not known. The data originate from a study of T-cell memory formation after mild COVID-19. Looking at the study overall: Clusters of TCRs were largely donor specific. Regarding the study as a whole: The finding that pre-infection memory included some responding clones suggested that cross-reactive memory joined. Researchers report contracting CD4+ clones mostly in CM and EM, with CD8+ clones in EMRA. Clones contracting day 15 to 85 were balanced CD4/CD8; later expanders leaned CD4+.

From the 5' RACE reads, TCRdb called clonotypes with MiXCR, one entry per CDR3 protein. The sample has more than 350,000 distinct CDR3 sequences, around 20% seen once. There are 14 residues in the CDR3. Germline CDR1 reads LGHDT; CDR2 reads YNNKEL (reference sequence). V shed 1 base and J shed 2 bases, with 8 bases lying between them. The sequence was collected from an adult woman who had mild COVID-19 (a few samples of this study predate the infection). Cell type and time point are not known. The sequenced material came from PBMCs or a T cell subset sorted from them (not recorded which). This sequence joins TRBV3-1 and TRBJ2-5, with unresolved D. The CDR3 DNA reads as TGTGCCAGCAGCCAAGTTGGCAGTCAAGAGACCCAGTACTTC. It is translated as CASSQVGSQETQYF.